This TCR beta chain was profiled in a study of vaccination and CD4 T cells after COVID-19. Across the whole study: The stimulating agents, overlapping spike peptides, came from SARS-CoV-2, HCoV-NL63, HCoV-OC43 and HCoV-229E.

The treatment denotes: approximately 9-day PBMC culture with coronavirus spike peptide pools or control peptides (ViraFEST assay). Dates of positive PCR ran from March to December 2020, before US Alpha, Beta and Delta variants. Sequencing of DNA taken from cultured CD4+ T cells relied on the Oncomine TCR Beta short-read assay. The genomic DNA was obtained from cultured CD4+ T cells by extraction with the QIAamp micro DNA kit. TCRdb reanalysed the PCR reads using MiXCR and keeps one entry per CDR3 protein. The sample shows about 18,000 distinct CDR3 sequences, 50% of them seen only once. Comments on this clonotype: The target antigen is unknown.

Trimming pared 3 bases from V and 6 bases from J, leaving 9 bases between. CDR1 is SGHTA, CDR2 FQGNSA, per germline. The CDR3 covers 13 residues. Study outcomes and limitations: The great majority, 304 of 307 vaccine-specific clones, proved spike mono-reactive in convalescent patients.

What was sequenced was CD4+ T cells from blood, cultured in vitro. The gene calls are TRBV7-2 and TRBJ2-1; a possible D gene is TRBD2 (5 bases). The receptor was isolated from a human donor who had recovered from COVID-19. CDR3 nucleotide sequence: TGTGCCAGCAGCTTGTACGGACTCAATGAGCAGTTCTTC. The encoded protein is CASSLYGLNEQFF. The full variable domain, completed using reference TRBV7-2 and TRBJ2-1, is GAGVSQSPSNKVTEKGKDVELRCDPISGHTALYWYRQSLGQGLEFLIYFQGNSAPDKSGLPSDRFSAERTGGSVSTLTIQRTQQEDSAVYLCASSLYGLNEQFFGPGTRLTVL.